This T cell receptor (beta chain) appears in the sequencing data of a study of STAT5B mutations in CD4+ large granular lymphocyte leukemia. Comments on this clone: Its target is not known.

The assay was immunoSEQ multiplex PCR, and TCRdb's table has in-frame clones only and misses some. The top ten clones hold about 4.5% of a sample with around 34,000 clones, 85% of them seen once. The study's findings and limits: Main leukemic clonotypes were patient-specific, but roughly 25% appeared at low frequency elsewhere.

V shed 6 bases and J 3 bases; nucleotides not matched to a gene: 6. Germline CDR1 is SGHTA and CDR2 is FQGNSA. CDR3 length equals 14 residues. Sequencing was done on a sample of CD4+ T cells from blood buffy coats. This clonotype originated in a human donor in good health. V usage is TRBV7-2 and J usage is TRBJ2-7; 9 bases match TRBD1. The CDR3 DNA is TGTGCCAGCAGAGTAGGACAGGGGTTCTACGAGCAGTACTTC. Its protein product is CASRVGQGFYEQYF.